This T cell receptor beta chain stems from a study of control samples from healthy donors and cancer patients. Sequencing was performed with immunoSEQ multiplex PCR; in TCRdb, only in-frame clones are kept and a portion is missing. This repertoire shows about 89,000 clones, about 84% found once; its top ten account for around 2.1%. Germline V gene lookup returns CDR1 LNHNV and CDR2 YYDKDF (reference sequence). The V end was cut by 1 base, the J end by 0 bases, with 7 bases between. CDR3 length: 15 residues. Sequences were obtained from blood. The receptor was isolated from a woman between 40 and 55 years old in good health. The chain employs TRBV15 and TRBJ1-5; D call uncertain. The CDR3: CATSRAWGSNQPQHF. Written as DNA, the CDR3 is TGTGCCACCAGCAGAGCCTGGGGTAGCAATCAGCCCCAGCATTTT.